Sequencing of this T cell receptor beta chain was carried out in a study of blood T cell repertoires in COVID-19. Study details: The United States, Italy and Spain were the sources of the acute and convalescent COVID-19 samples. In each case, the material was cDNA or gDNA derived from T cells, B-cell-depleted T cells, or PBMCs.

In the original processing: Amplification of reference gene primers provided the estimated nucleated cell counts. Assay used: immunoSEQ multiplex PCR; TCRdb lists only in-frame clones, some missing. That table furnishes V, J and clone size, whereas the DNA furnished D and trimming. The sample records around 64,000 clones, approximately 85% being singletons. V gave up 4 bases and J gave up 7 bases, with 16 bases separating them. Per germline, CDR1 MRHNA and CDR2 SNTAGT. The CDR3 contains 14 residues. Sequencing was carried out using peripheral blood. V usage is TRBV6-4 and J usage is TRBJ1-2; possibly TRBD1 for D (6 bases). The TCR comes from a human donor in a cohort sampled during active COVID-19. The CDR3 loop reads CASSATGTSGGYTF. The CDR3 DNA reads TGTGCCAGCAGTGCGACTGGGACATCAGGTGGCTACACCTTC.